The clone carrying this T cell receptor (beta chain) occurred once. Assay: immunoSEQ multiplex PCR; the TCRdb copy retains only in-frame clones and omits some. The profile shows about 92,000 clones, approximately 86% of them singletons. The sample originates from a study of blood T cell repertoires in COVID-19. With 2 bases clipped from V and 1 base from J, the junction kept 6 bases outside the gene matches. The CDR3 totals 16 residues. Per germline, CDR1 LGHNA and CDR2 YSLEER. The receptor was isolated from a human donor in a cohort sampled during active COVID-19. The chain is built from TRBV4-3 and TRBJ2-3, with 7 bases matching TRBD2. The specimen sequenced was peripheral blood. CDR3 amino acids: CASSQIRLAGTDTQYF. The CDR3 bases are TGCGCCAGCAGCCAAATCCGACTAGCCGGCACAGATACGCAGTATTTT.